This T cell receptor (beta chain) was retrieved from a study of STAT5B mutations in CD4+ large granular lymphocyte leukemia. Whole-study findings and limits: Approximately 25% of private leukemic clonotypes occurred rarely in other patients' non-leukemic repertoires. Without putative leukemic clones, patient CD4-sorted repertoires remained more clonal than healthy CD4+ repertoires. Data were not HLA-matched across samples.

A note on this clone: Its antigen is unidentified.

Clones were read by immunoSEQ multiplex PCR, and TCRdb kept only the in-frame ones, dropping some. The data contain around 50,000 clones, roughly 84% of them singletons. Material: CD4+ T cells from blood buffy coats. The source is a human donor in good health.

CDR3 sequence reads: CSVELRHRMNTEAFF. For the CDR3, the DNA is TGCAGCGTTGAATTGAGGCACCGCATGAACACTGAAGCTTTCTTT. J is TRBJ1-1 and V is TRBV29-1; D is unclear. Trimming took 2 bases from V and 0 from J, leaving 13 bases between them. CDR1 SQVTM and CDR2 ANQGSEA come from the germline V gene. This CDR3 contains 15 residues.